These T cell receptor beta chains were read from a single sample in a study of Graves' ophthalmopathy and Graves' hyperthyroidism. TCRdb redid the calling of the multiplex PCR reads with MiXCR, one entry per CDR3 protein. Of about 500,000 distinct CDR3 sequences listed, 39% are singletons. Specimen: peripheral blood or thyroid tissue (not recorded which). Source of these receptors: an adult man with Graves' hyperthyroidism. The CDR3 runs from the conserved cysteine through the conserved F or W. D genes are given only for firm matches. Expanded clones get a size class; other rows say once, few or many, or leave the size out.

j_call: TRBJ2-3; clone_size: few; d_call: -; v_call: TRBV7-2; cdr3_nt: TGTGCCAGCAGCGACTACCGCACAGATACGCAGTATTTT; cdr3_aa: CASSDYRTDTQYF
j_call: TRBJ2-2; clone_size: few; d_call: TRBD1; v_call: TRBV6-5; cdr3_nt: TGTGCCAGCAGTCATCTCACTTGGCGACAGGGGGCGTCTGTCGGGGAGCTGTTTTTT; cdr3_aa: CASSHLTWRQGASVGELFF
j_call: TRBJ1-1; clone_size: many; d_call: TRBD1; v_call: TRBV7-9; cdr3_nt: TGTGCCAGCACATCCGGACAGGGGGACACTGAAGCTTTCTTT; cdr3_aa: CASTSGQGDTEAFF
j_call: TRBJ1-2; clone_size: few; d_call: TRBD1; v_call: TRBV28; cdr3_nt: TGTGCCAGCATCCACAGGGGCGCCTATGGCTACACCTTC; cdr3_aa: CASIHRGAYGYTF
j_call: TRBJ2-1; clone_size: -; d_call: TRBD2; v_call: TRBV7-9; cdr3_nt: TGTGCCAGCAGCTTACGCGGGAGTGGGAATGAGCAGTTCTTC; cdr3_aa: CASSLRGSGNEQFF
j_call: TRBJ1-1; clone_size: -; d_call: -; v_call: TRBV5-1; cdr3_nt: TGCGCCAGCAATTGGGGGTTGATGGGCACTGAAGCTTTCTTT; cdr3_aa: CASNWGLMGTEAFF
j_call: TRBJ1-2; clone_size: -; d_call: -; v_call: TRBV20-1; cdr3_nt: TGCAGTGCTAGCCCGGATGGTCATGGCTACACCTTC; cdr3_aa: CSASPDGHGYTF
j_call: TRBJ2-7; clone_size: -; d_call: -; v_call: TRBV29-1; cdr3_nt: TGCAGCGTTGATTTGGCAGGGTTTTCCTACGAGCAGTACTTC; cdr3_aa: CSVDLAGFSYEQYF
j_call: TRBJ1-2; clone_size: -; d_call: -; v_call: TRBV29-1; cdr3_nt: TGCAGCGCTCAACGGGAAAACTATGGCTACACCTTC; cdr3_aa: CSAQRENYGYTF
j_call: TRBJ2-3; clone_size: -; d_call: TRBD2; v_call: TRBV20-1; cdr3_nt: TGCAGTGCTAGAGATTCGAGACTAGCGGGAGTGGGGGATACGCAGTATTTT; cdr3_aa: CSARDSRLAGVGDTQYF
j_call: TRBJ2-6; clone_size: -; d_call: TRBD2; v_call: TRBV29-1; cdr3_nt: TGCAGCGTTGAAGATCGGGGGGTTCGAGGGACCAACGTCCTGACTTTC; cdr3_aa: CSVEDRGVRGTNVLTF
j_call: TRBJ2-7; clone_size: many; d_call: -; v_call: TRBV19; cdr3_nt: TGTGCCAGTAGTCCGCCGGGGTACTCCTACGAGCAGTACTTC; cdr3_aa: CASSPPGYSYEQYF
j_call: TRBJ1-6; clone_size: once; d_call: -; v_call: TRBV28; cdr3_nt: TGTGCCAGCAGTGGGGGGGGACACAATTCACCCCTCCACTTT; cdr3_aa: CASSGGGHNSPLHF
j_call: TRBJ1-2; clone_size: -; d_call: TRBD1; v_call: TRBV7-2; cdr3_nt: TGTGCCAGCAGCTTATTCGGGACAGCCACCTATGGCTACACCTTC; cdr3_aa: CASSLFGTATYGYTF
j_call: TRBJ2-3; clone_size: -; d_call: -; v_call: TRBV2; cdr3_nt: TGTGCCAGCAGTAAAGGACTGCGGGATACGCAGTATTTT; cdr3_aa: CASSKGLRDTQYF
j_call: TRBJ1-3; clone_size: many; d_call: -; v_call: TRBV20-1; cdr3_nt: TGCAGTGCTAGAGCGGGAAACACCATATATTTT; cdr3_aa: CSARAGNTIYF
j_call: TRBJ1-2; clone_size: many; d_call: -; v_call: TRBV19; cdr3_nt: TGTGCCAGTAGTATTCGAGGGGAAAACTATGGCTACACCTTC; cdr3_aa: CASSIRGENYGYTF
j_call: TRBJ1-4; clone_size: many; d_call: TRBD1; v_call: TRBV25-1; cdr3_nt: TGTGCCAGCAGTCAGGGGGGATCGGCTAATGAAAAACTGTTTTTT; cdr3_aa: CASSQGGSANEKLFF
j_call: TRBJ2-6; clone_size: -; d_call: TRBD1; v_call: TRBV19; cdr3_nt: TGTGCCAGTAGCCTACAGGGGGTCCGCGTCCTGACTTTC; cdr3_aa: CASSLQGVRVLTF
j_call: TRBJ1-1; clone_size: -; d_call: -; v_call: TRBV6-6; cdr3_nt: TGTGCCAGCAGTTACTCGATTCCGGGGTCTGAAGCTTCCTTT; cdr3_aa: CASSYSIPGSEASF
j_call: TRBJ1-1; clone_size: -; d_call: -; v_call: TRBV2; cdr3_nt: TGTGCCAGCGAGCCAACAGGGATGAACACTGAAGCTTTCTTT; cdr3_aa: CASEPTGMNTEAFF
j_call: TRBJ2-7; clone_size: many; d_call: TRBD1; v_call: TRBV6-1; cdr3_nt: TGTGCCAGCACAAGGACAGGGTACGAGCAGTACTTC; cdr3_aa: CASTRTGYEQYF
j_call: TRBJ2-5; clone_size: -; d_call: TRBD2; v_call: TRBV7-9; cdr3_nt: TGTGCCAGCAGCCTCCGACTAGCGGGGTCAGATACGCAGTACTTC; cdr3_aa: CASSLRLAGSDTQYF
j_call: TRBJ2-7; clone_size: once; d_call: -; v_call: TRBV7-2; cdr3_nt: TGTGCCAGCAGCTTAACCGGGACCATCGACGAGCAGTACTTC; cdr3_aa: CASSLTGTIDEQYF
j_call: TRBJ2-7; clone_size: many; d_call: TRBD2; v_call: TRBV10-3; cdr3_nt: TGTGCCATCGCCGGGCGGGCGCGGGGGGGCTCGTACGAGCAGTACTTC; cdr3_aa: CAIAGRARGGSYEQYF
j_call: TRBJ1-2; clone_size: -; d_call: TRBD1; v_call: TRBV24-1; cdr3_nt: TGTGCCACCAGTGCCACAGGGGCCAACCGCGGTTCTGGCTACACCTTC; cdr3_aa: CATSATGANRGSGYTF
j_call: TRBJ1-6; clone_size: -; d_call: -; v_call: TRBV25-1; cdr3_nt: TGTGCCAGCAGTGAATCTCGCAGTTTGGAGTTGAATTCACCCCTCCACTTT; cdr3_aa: CASSESRSLELNSPLHF
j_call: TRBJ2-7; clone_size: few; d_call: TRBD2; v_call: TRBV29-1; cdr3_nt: TGCAGCGTTGCGGGGGGTGGCTACGAGCAGTACTTC; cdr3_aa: CSVAGGGYEQYF
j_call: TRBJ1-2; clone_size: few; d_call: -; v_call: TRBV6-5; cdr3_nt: TGTGCCAGCAGTGGGTCAAATGGCTACACCTTC; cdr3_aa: CASSGSNGYTF
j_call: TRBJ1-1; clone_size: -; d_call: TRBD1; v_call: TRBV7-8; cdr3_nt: TGTGCCAGCAGCGCTTCGACAGGGCCCGTGAACACTGAAGCTTTCTTT; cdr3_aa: CASSASTGPVNTEAFF
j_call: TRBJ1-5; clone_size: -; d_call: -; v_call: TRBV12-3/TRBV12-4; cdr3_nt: TGTGCCAGCCTCGCGGGAGGGACCGCTAGCAATCAGCCCCAGCATTTT; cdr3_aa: CASLAGGTASNQPQHF
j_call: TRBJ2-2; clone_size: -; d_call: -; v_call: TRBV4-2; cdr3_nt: TGTGCCAGCAGCCAAGATGGGACTCATAACACCGGGGAGCTGTTTTTT; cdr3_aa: CASSQDGTHNTGELFF
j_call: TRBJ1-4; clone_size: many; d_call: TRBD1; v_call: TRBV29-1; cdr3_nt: TGCAGCGTTGCCCGTCCGACAGGGGGCAATGAAAAACTGTTTTTT; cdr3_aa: CSVARPTGGNEKLFF
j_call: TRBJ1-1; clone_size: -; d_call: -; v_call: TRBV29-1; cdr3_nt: TGCAGCTTGGACCCCATGAACACTGAAGCTTTCTTT; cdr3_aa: CSLDPMNTEAFF
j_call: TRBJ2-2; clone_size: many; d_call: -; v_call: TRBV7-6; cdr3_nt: TGTGCCAGCAGCTTAAGGAGCGCCGGGGAGCTGTTTTTT; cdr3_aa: CASSLRSAGELFF